This TCR beta chain was captured in a study of tumor-infiltrating lymphocytes in primary liver carcinoma. As to this clonotype: One base away lies a much larger clone, so this may be a sequencing read error.

A primer matching the constant region was used to make TCR beta cDNA from approximately 500 ng of total RNA. The TCR beta library was amplified through three nested multiplex PCR rounds in a modified ARM-PCR procedure. TCRdb used MiXCR to reprocess the multiplex PCR reads, holding one entry per CDR3 protein. Among about 100,000 distinct CDR3 sequences listed, about 73% were seen once. Without any cell sorting, about 19-30 mg of bulk tissue yielded co-extracted RNA and DNA. Specimen: tumor-adjacent normal liver tissue. This clonotype was obtained from a man aged 40-49 years with primary liver carcinoma and hepatitis B virus infection.

The CDR3 here is CASSELVSYSNQPQHF. The CDR3 coding sequence is TGTGCCAGCAGTGAATTGGTCAGCTATAGCAATCAGCCCCAGCATTTT. The chain has TRBV6-1 and TRBJ1-5; D uncertain. The V end was cut by 2 bases, the J end by 0 bases, with 11 bases between. The CDR3 has 16 amino acids. Germline CDR1 reads MNHNS; CDR2 reads SASEGT.